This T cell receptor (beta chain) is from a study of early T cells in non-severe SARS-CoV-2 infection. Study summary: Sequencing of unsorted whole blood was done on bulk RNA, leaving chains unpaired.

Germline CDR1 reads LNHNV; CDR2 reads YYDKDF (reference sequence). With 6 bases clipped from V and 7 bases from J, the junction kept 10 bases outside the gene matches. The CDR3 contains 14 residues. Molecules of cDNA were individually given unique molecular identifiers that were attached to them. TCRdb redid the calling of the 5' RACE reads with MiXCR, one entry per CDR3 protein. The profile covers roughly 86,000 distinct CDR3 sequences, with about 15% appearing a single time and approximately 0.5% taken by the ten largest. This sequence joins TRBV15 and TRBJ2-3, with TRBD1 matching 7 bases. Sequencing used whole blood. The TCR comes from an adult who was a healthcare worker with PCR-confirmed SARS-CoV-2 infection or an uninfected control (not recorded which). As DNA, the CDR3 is TGTGCCACCAGGATTGACTACAGGGGTAATACGCAGTATTTT. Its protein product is CATRIDYRGNTQYF.